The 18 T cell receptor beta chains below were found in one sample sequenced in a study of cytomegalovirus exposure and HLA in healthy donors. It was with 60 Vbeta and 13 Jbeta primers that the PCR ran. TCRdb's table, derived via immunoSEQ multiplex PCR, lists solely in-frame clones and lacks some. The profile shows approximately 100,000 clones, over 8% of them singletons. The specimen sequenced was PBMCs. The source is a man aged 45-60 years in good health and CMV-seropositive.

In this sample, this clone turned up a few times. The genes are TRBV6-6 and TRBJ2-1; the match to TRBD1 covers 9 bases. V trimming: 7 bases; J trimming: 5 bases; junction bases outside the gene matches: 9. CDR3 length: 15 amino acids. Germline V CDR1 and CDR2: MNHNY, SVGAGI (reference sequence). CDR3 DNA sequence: TGTGCCAGCACTCGACAGGGGGGGATTGACAATGAGCAGTTCTTC. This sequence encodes CASTRQGGIDNEQFF.

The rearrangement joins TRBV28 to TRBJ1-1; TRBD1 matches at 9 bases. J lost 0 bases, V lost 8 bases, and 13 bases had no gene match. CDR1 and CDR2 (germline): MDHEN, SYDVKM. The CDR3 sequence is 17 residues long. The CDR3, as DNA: TGTGCCAGCCCAAGAACGGGGACAGGGTCTATGAACACTGAAGCTTTCTTT. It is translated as CASPRTGTGSMNTEAFF.

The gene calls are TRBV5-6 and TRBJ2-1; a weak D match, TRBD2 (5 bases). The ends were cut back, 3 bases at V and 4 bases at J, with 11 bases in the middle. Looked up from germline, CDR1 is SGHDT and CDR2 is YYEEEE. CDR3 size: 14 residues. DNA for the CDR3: TGTGCCAGCAGCTCCCGGGGTATTTACAATGAGCAGTTCTTC. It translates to CASSSRGIYNEQFF.

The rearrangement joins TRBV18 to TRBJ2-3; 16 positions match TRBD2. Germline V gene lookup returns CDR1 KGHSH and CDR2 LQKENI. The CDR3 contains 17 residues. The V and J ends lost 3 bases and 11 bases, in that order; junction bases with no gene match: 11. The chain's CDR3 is CASSPTGLAGGRIKQYF. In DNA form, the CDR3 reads TGTGCCAGCTCACCTACGGGACTAGCGGGAGGGAGGATAAAGCAGTATTTT. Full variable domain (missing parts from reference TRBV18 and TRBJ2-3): NAGVMQNPRHLVRRRGQEARLRCSPMKGHSHVYWYRQLPEEGLKFMVYLQKENIIDESGMPKERFSAEFPKEGPSILRIQQVVRGDSAAYFCASSPTGLAGGRIKQYFGPGTRLTVL.

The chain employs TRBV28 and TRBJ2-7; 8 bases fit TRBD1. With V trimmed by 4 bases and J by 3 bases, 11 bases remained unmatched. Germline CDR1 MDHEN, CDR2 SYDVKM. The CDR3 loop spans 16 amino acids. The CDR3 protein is CASSSPGGGSYYEQYF. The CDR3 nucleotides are TGTGCCAGCAGTTCTCCAGGGGGCGGCTCTTACTACGAGCAGTACTTC. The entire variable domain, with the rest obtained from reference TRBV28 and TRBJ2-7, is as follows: DVKVTQSSRYLVKRTGEKVFLECVQDMDHENMFWYRQDPGLGLRLIYFSYDVKMKEKGDIPEGYSVSREKKERFSLILESASTNQTSMYLCASSSPGGGSYYEQYFGPGTRLTVT.

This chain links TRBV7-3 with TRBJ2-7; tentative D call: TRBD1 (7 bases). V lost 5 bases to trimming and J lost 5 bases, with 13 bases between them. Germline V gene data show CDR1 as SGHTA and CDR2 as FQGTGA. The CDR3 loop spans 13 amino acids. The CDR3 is CASSRRGVDEQYF. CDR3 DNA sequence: TGTGCCAGCAGCCGCAGGGGGGTTGACGAGCAGTACTTC.

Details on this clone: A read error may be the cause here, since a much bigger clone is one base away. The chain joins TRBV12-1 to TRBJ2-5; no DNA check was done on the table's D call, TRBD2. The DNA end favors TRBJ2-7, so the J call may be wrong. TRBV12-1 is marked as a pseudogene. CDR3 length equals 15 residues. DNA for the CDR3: TGTGCCAGCGCCGACGTGTGCGGGCCCACCTACGAGCAGTACTTC. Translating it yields CASADVCGPTYEQYF.

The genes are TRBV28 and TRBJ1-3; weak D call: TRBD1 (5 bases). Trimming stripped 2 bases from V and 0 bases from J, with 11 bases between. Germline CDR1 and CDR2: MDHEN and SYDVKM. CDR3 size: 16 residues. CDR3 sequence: CASSLPPDSSGNTIYF. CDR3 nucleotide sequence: TGTGCCAGCAGTTTACCCCCCGACAGCTCTGGAAACACCATATATTTT. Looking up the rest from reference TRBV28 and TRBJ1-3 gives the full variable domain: DVKVTQSSRYLVKRTGEKVFLECVQDMDHENMFWYRQDPGLGLRLIYFSYDVKMKEKGDIPEGYSVSREKKERFSLILESASTNQTSMYLCASSLPPDSSGNTIYFGEGSWLTVV.

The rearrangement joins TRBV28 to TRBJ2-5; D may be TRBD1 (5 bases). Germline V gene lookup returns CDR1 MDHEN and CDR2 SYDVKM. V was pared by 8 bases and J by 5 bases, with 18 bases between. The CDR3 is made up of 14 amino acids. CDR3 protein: CASGTQGYTETQYF. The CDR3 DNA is TGTGCCAGCGGAACTCAGGGTTACACGGAGACCCAGTACTTC.

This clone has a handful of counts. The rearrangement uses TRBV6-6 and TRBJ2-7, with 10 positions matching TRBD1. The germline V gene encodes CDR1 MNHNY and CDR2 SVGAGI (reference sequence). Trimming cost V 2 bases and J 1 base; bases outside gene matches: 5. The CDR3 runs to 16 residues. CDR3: CASSYPGTGESYEQYF. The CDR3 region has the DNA TGTGCCAGCAGTTACCCCGGGACAGGGGAGTCCTACGAGCAGTACTTC.

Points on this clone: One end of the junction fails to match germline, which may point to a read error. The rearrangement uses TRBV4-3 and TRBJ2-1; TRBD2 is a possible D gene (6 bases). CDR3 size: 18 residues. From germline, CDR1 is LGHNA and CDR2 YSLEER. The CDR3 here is CASSPNSPPGSDYNKQFF. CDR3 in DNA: TGCGCCAGCAGCCCGAACTCCCCGCCGGGTTCGGACTACAATAAGCAGTTCTTC.

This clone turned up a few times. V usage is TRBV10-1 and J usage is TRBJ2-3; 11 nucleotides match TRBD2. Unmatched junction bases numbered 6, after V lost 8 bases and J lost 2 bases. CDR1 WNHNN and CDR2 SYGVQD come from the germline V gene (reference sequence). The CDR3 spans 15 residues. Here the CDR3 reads CASPLAGGYTDTQYF. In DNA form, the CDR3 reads TGCGCCAGCCCCTTAGCGGGAGGGTACACAGATACGCAGTATTTT.

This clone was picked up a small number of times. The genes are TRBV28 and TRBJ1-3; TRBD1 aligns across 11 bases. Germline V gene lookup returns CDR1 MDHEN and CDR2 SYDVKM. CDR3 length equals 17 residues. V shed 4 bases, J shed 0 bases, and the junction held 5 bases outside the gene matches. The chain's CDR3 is CASSSWTGGPSGNTIYF. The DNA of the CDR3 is TGTGCCAGCAGTTCCTGGACAGGGGGCCCCTCTGGAAACACCATATATTTT.

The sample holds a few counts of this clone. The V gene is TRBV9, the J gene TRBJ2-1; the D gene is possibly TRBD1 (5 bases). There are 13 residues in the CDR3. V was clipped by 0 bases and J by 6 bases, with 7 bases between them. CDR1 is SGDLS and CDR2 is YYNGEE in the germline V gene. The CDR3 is CASSVAGANEQFF. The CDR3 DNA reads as TGTGCCAGCAGCGTAGCTGGGGCCAATGAGCAGTTCTTC.

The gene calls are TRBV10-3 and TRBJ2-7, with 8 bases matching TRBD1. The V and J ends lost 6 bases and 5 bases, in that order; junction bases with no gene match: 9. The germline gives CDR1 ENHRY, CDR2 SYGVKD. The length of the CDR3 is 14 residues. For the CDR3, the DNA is TGTGCCATCAGGCCAGGGGGCGCTTACCACGAGCAGTACTTC. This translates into CAIRPGGAYHEQYF.

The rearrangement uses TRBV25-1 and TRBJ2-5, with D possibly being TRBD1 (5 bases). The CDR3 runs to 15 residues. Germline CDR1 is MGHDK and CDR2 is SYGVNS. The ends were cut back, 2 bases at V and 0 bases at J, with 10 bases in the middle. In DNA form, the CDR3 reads TGTGCCAGCAGTGAAGCAGGGTTGTACCAAGAGACCCAGTACTTC. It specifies CASSEAGLYQETQYF.

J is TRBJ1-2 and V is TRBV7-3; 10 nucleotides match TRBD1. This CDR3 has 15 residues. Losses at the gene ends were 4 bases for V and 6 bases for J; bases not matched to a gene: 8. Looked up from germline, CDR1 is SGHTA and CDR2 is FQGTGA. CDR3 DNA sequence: TGTGCCAGCAGCTCGGGACAGGGGTGGGGCCATGGCTACACCTTC. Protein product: CASSSGQGWGHGYTF. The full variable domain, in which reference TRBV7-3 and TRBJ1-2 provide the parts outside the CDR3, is GAGVSQTPSNKVTEKGKYVELRCDPISGHTALYWYRQSLGQGPEFLIYFQGTGAADDSGLPNDRFFAVRPEGSVSTLKIQRTERGDSAVYLCASSSGQGWGHGYTFGSGTRLTVV.

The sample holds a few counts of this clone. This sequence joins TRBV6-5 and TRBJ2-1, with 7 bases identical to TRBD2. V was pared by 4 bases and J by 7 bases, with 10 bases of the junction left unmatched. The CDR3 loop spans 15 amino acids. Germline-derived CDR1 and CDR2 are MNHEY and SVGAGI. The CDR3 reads CASSSWAGDGNEQFF. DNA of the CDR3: TGTGCCAGCAGTTCCTGGGCGGGAGATGGGAATGAGCAGTTCTTC.